This T cell receptor (beta chain) was profiled in a study of T cell responses to AZD1222 COVID-19 vaccine. V lost 1 base, J lost 2 bases, and 9 bases lay in between. CDR3 size: 15 residues. CDR1 and CDR2 (germline): MNHEY, SMNVEV (reference sequence). This clone was recorded once. Antigen: not known. Clones were read by immunoSEQ multiplex PCR, and TCRdb kept only the in-frame ones, dropping some. The sample contains around 120,000 clones, almost 95% of which appear only once. Whole-study findings and limits: Seropositive AZD1222 recipients at baseline numbered only 5 or 6. Clonal diversity was possibly underestimated; the donors were predominantly white British and more often female.

Sample: peripheral blood, taken 28 days after the second AZD1222 dose. The sequence came from an adult who received the AZD1222 COVID-19 vaccine. The rearrangement uses TRBV27 and TRBJ1-5; no firm D call. The CDR3 loop is CASSLYKDGNQPQHF. The CDR3 bases are TGTGCCAGCAGTTTATATAAGGATGGCAATCAGCCCCAGCATTTT.